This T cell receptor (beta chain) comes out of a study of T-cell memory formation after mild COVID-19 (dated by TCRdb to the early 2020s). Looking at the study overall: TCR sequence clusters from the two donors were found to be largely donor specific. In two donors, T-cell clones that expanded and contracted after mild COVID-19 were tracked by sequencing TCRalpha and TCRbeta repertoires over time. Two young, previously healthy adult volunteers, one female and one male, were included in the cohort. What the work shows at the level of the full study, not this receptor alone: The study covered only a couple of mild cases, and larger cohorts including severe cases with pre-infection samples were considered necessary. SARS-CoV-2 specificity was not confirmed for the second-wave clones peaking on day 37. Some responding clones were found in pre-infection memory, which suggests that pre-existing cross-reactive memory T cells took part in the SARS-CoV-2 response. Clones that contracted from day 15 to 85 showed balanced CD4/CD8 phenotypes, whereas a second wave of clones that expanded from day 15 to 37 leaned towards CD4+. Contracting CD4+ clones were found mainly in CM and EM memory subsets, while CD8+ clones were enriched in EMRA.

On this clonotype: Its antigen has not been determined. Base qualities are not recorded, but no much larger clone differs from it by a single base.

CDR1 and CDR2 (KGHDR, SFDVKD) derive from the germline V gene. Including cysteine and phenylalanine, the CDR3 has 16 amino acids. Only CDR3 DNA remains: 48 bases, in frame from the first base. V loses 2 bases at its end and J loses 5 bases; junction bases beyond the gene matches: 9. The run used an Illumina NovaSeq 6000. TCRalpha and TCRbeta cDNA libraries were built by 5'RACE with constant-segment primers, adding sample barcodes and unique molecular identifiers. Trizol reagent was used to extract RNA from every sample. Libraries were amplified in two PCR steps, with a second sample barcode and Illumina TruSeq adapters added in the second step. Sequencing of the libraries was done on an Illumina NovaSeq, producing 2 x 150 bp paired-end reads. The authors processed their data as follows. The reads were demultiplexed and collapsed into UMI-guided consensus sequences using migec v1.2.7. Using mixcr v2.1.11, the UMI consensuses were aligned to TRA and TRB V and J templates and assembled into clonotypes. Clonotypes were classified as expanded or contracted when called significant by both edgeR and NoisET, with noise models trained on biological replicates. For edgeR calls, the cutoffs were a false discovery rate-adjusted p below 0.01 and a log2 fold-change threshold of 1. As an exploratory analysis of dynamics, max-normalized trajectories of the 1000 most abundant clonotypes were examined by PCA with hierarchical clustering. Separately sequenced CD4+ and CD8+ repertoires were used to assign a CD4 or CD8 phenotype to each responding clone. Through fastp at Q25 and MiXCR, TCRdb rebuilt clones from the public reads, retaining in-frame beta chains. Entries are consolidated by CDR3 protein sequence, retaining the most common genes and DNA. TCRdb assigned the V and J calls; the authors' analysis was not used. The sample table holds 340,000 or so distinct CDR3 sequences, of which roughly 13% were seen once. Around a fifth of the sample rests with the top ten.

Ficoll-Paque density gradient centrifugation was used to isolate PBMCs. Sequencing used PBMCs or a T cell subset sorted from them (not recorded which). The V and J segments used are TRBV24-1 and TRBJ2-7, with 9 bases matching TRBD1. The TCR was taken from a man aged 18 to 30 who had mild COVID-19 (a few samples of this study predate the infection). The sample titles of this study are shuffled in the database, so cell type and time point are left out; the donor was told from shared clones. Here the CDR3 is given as CATSDSSQGASNEQYF. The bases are TGTGCCACCAGTGATTCGTCACAGGGGGCATCGAACGAGCAGTACTTC.